The rows below give T cell receptor beta chains drawn from one sample of a study of early T cells in non-severe SARS-CoV-2 infection. Using its own MiXCR run on the 5' RACE reads, TCRdb lists one record per CDR3 protein. The sample records around 50,000 distinct CDR3 sequences, about 6.2% being singletons. Sequenced: whole blood. These receptors originate from an adult who was a healthcare worker with PCR-confirmed SARS-CoV-2 infection or an uninfected control (not recorded which). CDR3s include the opening cysteine and the closing phenylalanine or tryptophan. A D gene is named only where the DNA matches it firmly.

D,J,V,CDR3
TRBD2,TRBJ2-2,TRBV7-7,CASSLASGGANTGELFF
NA,TRBJ2-6,TRBV9,CASTLRPLESGANVLTF
NA,TRBJ2-6,TRBV5-1,CASTLSAGANVLTF
NA,TRBJ1-6,TRBV28,CASSLVTGYNSPLHF
TRBD1,TRBJ1-3,TRBV18,CASSHRDRISGNTIYF
NA,TRBJ2-7,TRBV20-1,CSAEGRVTSYEQYF
TRBD1,TRBJ2-7,TRBV2,CASRPGQGIEQYF
NA,TRBJ1-1,TRBV7-2,CASLRGTEAFF
NA,TRBJ2-1,TRBV6-5,CASSPGDGDEQFF
TRBD1,TRBJ2-3,TRBV19,CASSIVRGRSTDTQYF
NA,TRBJ1-5,TRBV3-1,CASSAGIGGNQPQHF
TRBD2,TRBJ2-7,TRBV5-1,CASSLRTSGNYEQYF
TRBD2,TRBJ2-3,TRBV12-3/TRBV12-4,CASNLAGGRDTQYF
NA,TRBJ1-6,TRBV6-5,CASSFGDGHYNSPLHF
NA,TRBJ2-3,TRBV7-6,CASSLRQVTDTQYF
NA,TRBJ1-1,TRBV5-1,CASSLEGLTEAFF
NA,TRBJ1-2,TRBV4-3,CASSQDLAASNYGYTF
NA,TRBJ2-6,TRBV4-3,CASSQEGTSGANVLTF
TRBD2,TRBJ2-7,TRBV6-2/TRBV6-3,CASRTSGGTYEQYF
NA,TRBJ1-5,TRBV19,CASSKRNQPQHF
NA,TRBJ1-1,TRBV11-3,CASSPGPNTEAFF
TRBD2,TRBJ2-3,TRBV7-9,CASSPGGGVTDTQYF
NA,TRBJ1-2,TRBV10-3,CAIRAGSANYGYTF
TRBD1,TRBJ1-1,TRBV11-2,CASSQGQVTEAFF
TRBD2,TRBJ2-2,TRBV18,CASSPRSPGLENTGELFF
NA,TRBJ2-1,TRBV9,CASSVGFGLSLNEQFF
NA,TRBJ2-1,TRBV4-3,CASSQGLEQFF
TRBD1,TRBJ1-3,TRBV20-1,CSALSGTGPLSGNTIYF